These 12 T cell receptor beta chains originate from one sample sequenced in a study of CD8+CD57+ T cells in acquired aplastic anemia. Investigators profiled TCR beta VDJ and CDR3 from genomic DNA template. TCRdb processed the reads anew with MiXCR; each CDR3 protein has one entry. Here the sample spans around 430,000 distinct CDR3 sequences, roughly a third being singletons. Sequenced patients had shown CD8+CD57+ cell expansion by flow cytometry. Sequences were obtained from sorted CD4+, CD8+, or CD8+CD57+ T cells (not recorded which) from PBMCs. These receptors all stem from a human donor with aplastic anemia.

On this clonotype: This may come from a read error, since a much larger clone is one base off. This chain connects TRBV20-1 to TRBJ1-6, with a tentative D call TRBD1 (5 bases). The CDR3 covers 14 residues. V lost 2 bases and J 10 bases, leaving 15 bases between the germline ends. Germline CDR1 is DFQATT and CDR2 is SNEGSKA (reference sequence). The chain's CDR3 is CSARSGPSGSPLHF. DNA of the CDR3: TGCAGTGCTAGATCGGGACCCTCGGGATCACCCCTCCACTTT.

This clonotype was picked up a small number of times. V is TRBV10-3 and J is TRBJ2-4; no reliable D call. V lost 6 bases to trimming and J lost 4 bases, with 10 bases between them. Germline V gene data show CDR1 as ENHRY and CDR2 as SYGVKD. CDR3 size: 13 residues. The CDR3 protein is CAIRMSTKNIQYF. In DNA form, the CDR3 reads TGTGCCATCAGGATGAGCACTAAAAACATTCAGTACTTC.

Note on this clonotype: It may be a read error: a sequence one base away is much more abundant. The chain has TRBV7-9 and TRBJ1-1; unclear D gene. The CDR3 spans 13 residues. The germline V gene encodes CDR1 SEHNR and CDR2 FQNEAQ (reference sequence). The CDR3 loop reads CASSLPLNTGAFF. CDR3 sequence (DNA): TGTGCCAGCAGCTTACCTTTGAACACTGGAGCTTTCTTT.

The sample holds many counts of this clonotype. The rearrangement joins TRBV19 to TRBJ1-5, with a weak D call TRBD1 (6 bases). The CDR3 runs to 14 residues. Germline values: CDR1 LNHDA, CDR2 SQIVND (reference sequence). Trimming removed 5 bases at V and 6 bases at J, with 14 bases between. The CDR3 region is CASSGSGASQPQHF. The CDR3 nucleotides read TGTGCCAGTAGTGGATCAGGGGCGAGTCAGCCCCAGCATTTT.

This clonotype was recorded a few times. One base away lies a much larger clone, so this may be a sequencing read error. This chain joins TRBV10-3 and TRBJ2-1; 10 bases match TRBD1. Per germline, CDR1 ENHRY and CDR2 SYGVKD. The CDR3 extends over 14 amino acids. The CDR3 reads CVISESGQGFEQFF. The CDR3 DNA follows: TGTGTCATCAGTGAGTCGGGACAGGGGTTTGAGCAGTTCTTC.

The V gene is TRBV6-6, the J gene TRBJ1-5; D gene unclear. V was clipped by 10 bases and J by 3 bases, with 10 bases between them. This CDR3 comprises 12 residues. CDR1 MNHNY and CDR2 SVGAGI come from the germline V gene (reference sequence). For the CDR3, the DNA is TGTGCCACGTCGACGGACAATCAGCCCCAGCATTTT. Translated, it gives CATSTDNQPQHF.

This clonotype was detected ten times or more. The rearrangement uses TRBV2 and TRBJ1-2; 7 bases match TRBD1. V gave up 6 bases and J gave up 6 bases; unmatched junction bases: 4. CDR1 is SNHLY, CDR2 FYNNEI, per germline. This CDR3 spans 12 amino acids. CDR3 sequence: CASSRDRDGYTF. In DNA, the CDR3 is TGTGCCAGCAGCCGGGACAGAGATGGCTACACCTTC.

This clonotype was detected many times. The chain joins TRBV11-2 to TRBJ1-2; D is unresolved. From germline, CDR1 is SGHAT and CDR2 FQNNGV. CDR3 length: 18 amino acids. Trimming removed 3 bases at V and 2 bases at J, with 22 bases between. CDR3 protein: CASSFRQPVGSNNYGYTF. In nucleotides, the CDR3 is TGTGCCAGCAGCTTCAGACAACCGGTTGGCTCAAACAACTATGGCTACACCTTC.

This chain links TRBV9 with TRBJ2-7, with 7 nucleotides matching TRBD2. The CDR3 runs 15 residues. The V and J ends lost 4 bases and 6 bases, in that order; junction bases with no gene match: 13. Germline V gene data show CDR1 as SGDLS and CDR2 as YYNGEE. DNA of the CDR3: TGTGCCAGCAGCCAAGCGGCGGGAGATCGTTTCGAGCAGTACTTC. Translated, it gives CASSQAAGDRFEQYF. Full variable domain (missing parts from reference TRBV9 and TRBJ2-7): DSGVTQTPKHLITATGQRVTLRCSPRSGDLSVYWYQQSLDQGLQFLIQYYNGEERAKGNILERFSAQQFPDLHSELNLSSLELGDSALYFCASSQAAGDRFEQYFGPGTRLTVT.

This clonotype was found a few times. V is TRBV9 and J is TRBJ1-1, with 7 bases fitting TRBD1. Germline V CDR1 and CDR2: SGDLS, YYNGEE. The CDR3 length is 18 residues. V trimming: 0 bases; J trimming: 4 bases; junction bases outside the gene matches: 15. The CDR3 region is CASSVGFGQGVLGTEAFF. The CDR3, as DNA: TGTGCCAGCAGCGTAGGTTTCGGGCAGGGGGTTTTGGGCACTGAAGCTTTCTTT.

This clonotype was detected many times. This chain uses TRBV2 with TRBJ1-5, with 9 positions matching TRBD1. The germline gives CDR1 SNHLY, CDR2 FYNNEI. CDR3 length: 13 residues. Germline trimming cut 8 bases from V and 4 bases from J; bases unmatched to any gene: 3. In nucleotides, the CDR3 is TGTGCCAGCCGGACAGGGGAGAATCAGCCCCAGCATTTT. It specifies CASRTGENQPQHF.

For the CDR3, the DNA is TGCAGTGCTGTCGTACGGGGGGGGCCCCAAGAGACCCAGTACTTC. Translation: CSAVVRGGPQETQYF. The chain links TRBV20-1 to TRBJ2-5; the match to TRBD2 covers 8 bases. The CDR3 loop spans 15 amino acids. Trimming took 5 bases from V and 1 from J; bases not matched to a gene: 9. Germline V gives CDR1 DFQATT, CDR2 SNEGSKA (reference sequence).